This T cell receptor (beta chain) appears in the sequencing data of a study of beta chain features in type 1 diabetes. Study findings and constraints: In every one of the four CD4+ subsets, TCRB CDR3s were moderately but significantly shorter in Type 1 diabetes patients.

Investigators reverse transcribed all isolated RNA, so they sequenced expressed TCRB transcripts. Clones were read by immunoSEQ multiplex PCR, and TCRdb kept only the in-frame ones, dropping some. This sample has some 660,000 clones; 11% to 15% occur once, and the top ten carry less than 0.04%. Of note for this clone: What it binds is unknown.

Post-sort purity exceeded 95% for all sorted populations. The germline gives CDR1 LGHNA, CDR2 YSLEER. The length of the CDR3 is 14 residues. Trimming cost V 3 bases and J 8 bases, with 11 bases left between them. Sequenced input: naive CD4+ T cells from blood. This receptor was identified in a man younger than 35 with type 1 diabetes. The chain joins TRBV4-3 to TRBJ1-6; no definite D call. The CDR3 DNA reads TGCGCCAGCAGCCAGCTATTGACACATTCACCCCTCCACTTT. Translating it yields CASSQLLTHSPLHF.